This TCR beta chain was observed in a study of cytomegalovirus exposure and HLA in healthy donors. Points from the study as a whole: CMV serostatus was the only immune exposure information that was available. An analysis that was carried out later associated approximately 15,000 TCR beta sequences with HLA alleles at 0.05 false discovery rate. A prior analysis recorded that most TCR beta V segments were productive about 87% or about 30% of the time. Analysis was carried out at a later point, and it linked a missense DCLRE1C variant to TCR beta V- and J-gene trimming.

On this clone: Its antigen is undetermined.

V was clipped by 6 bases and J by 4 bases, with 19 bases between them. This CDR3 is built from 15 residues. CDR1 is SNHLY, CDR2 FYNNEI, per germline. The PCR contained 60 Vbeta and 13 Jbeta primers. TCRdb keeps only in-frame clones here, not all; method: immunoSEQ multiplex PCR. The table for this sample gives some 120,000 clones. This sequence joins TRBV2 and TRBJ2-7, with D possibly being TRBD1 (6 bases). Specimen: PBMCs. The clonotype was recovered from a man younger than 30 in good health and CMV-seronegative. CDR3 nucleotide sequence: TGTGCCAGCAGCCCGCGACAGGTAGTTGGTTACGAGCAGTACTTC. Its protein is CASSPRQVVGYEQYF.